This T cell receptor beta chain originates from a study of blood T cell repertoires in COVID-19. Study details: The United States, Italy and Spain provided the acute and convalescent COVID-19 samples. T cells, B-cell-depleted T cells, or PBMCs provided the cDNA or gDNA that served as material.

Original processing notes: Using reference gene primer amplification, nucleated cell counts were estimated. Clones were read by immunoSEQ multiplex PCR, and TCRdb kept only the in-frame ones, dropping some. From that table come the V and J calls and clone size; the DNA was used to work out D and trimming. The data hold over 95,000 clones, with more than 65% observed a single time. Germline CDR1 is MRHNA and CDR2 is SNTAGT. The CDR3 is 17 amino acids. Trimming took 0 bases from V and 5 from J; bases not matched to a gene: 5. The clonotype comes from a man aged 45-60 years with acute or convalescent COVID-19. This rearrangement joins TRBV6-4 to TRBJ2-1, with TRBD2 matching 12 bases. Input material: peripheral blood. CDR3 nucleotides: TGTGCCAGCAGTGACTCGTGGACTAGCGGGATCCACAATGAGCAGTTCTTC. The encoded protein is CASSDSWTSGIHNEQFF.